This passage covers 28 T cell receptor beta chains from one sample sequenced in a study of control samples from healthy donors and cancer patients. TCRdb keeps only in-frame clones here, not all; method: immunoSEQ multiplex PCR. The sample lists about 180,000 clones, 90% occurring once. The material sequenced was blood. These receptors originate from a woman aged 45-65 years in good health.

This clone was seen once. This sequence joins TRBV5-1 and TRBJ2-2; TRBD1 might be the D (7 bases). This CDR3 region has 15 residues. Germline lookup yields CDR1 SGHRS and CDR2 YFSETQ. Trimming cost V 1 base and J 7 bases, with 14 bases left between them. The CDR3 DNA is TGCGCCAGCAGCTTGTTGGAGGGGGCAGGCGGGGAGCTGTTTTTT. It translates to CASSLLEGAGGELFF.

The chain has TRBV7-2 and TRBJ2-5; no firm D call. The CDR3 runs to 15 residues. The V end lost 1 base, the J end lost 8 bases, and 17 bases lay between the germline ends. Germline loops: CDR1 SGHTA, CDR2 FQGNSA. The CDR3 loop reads CASSLERAPGTTQYF. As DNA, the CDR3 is TGTGCCAGCAGCTTAGAACGGGCGCCCGGCACTACCCAGTACTTC.

The DNA of the CDR3 is TGTGCCAGCAGCTTTGGGTTAGCGTCGACAGATACGCAGTATTTT. Translating gives CASSFGLASTDTQYF. This chain joins TRBV7-3 and TRBJ2-3; possibly TRBD2 for D (5 bases). Looked up from germline, CDR1 is SGHTA and CDR2 is FQGTGA. V shed 3 bases and J shed 3 bases, with 13 bases lying between them. CDR3 length: 15 residues.

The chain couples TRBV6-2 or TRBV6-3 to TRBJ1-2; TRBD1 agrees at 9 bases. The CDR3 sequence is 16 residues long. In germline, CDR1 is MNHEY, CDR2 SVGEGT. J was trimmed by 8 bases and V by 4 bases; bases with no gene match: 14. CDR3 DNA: TGTGCCAGCAGTTTTTCTCCGGGACAGGGACTGTACGGCTACACCTTC. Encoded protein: CASSFSPGQGLYGYTF.

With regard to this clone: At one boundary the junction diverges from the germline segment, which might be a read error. The CDR3 DNA reads TGTACCAGCAGCTTGGGGCGCCCAGGGGCCTACTATGGCTACACCTTC. This gives the protein CTSSLGRPGAYYGYTF. This sequence joins TRBV5-4 and TRBJ1-2; weak D call: TRBD1 (6 bases). Germline lookup yields CDR1 SGHNT and CDR2 YYREEE (reference sequence). The CDR3 totals 16 residues.

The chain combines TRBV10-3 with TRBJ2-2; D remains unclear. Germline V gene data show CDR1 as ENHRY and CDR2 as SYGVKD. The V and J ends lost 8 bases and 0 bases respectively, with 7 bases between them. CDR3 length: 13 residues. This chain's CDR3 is CAIRLTNTGELFF. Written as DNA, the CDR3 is TGTGCCATCCGATTAACGAACACCGGGGAGCTGTTTTTT.

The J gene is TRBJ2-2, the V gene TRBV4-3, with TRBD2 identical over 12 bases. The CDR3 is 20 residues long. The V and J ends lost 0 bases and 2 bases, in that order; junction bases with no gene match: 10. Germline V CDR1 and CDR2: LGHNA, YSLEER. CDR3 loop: CASSQEITPGLAGNTGELFF. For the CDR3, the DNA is TGCGCCAGCAGCCAAGAAATAACCCCGGGACTAGCGGGCAACACCGGGGAGCTGTTTTTT.

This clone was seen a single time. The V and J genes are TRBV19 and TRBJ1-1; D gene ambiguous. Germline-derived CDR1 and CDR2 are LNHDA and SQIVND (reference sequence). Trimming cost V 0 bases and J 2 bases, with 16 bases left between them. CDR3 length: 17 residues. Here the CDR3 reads CASSIERMGRRNTEAFF. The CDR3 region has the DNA TGTGCCAGTAGTATAGAACGCATGGGGAGACGTAACACTGAAGCTTTCTTT. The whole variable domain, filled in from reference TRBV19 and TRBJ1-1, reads DGGITQSPKYLFRKEGQNVTLSCEQNLNHDAMYWYRQDPGQGLRLIYYSQIVNDFQKGDIAEGYSVSREKKESFPLTVTSAQKNPTAFYLCASSIERMGRRNTEAFFGQGTRLTVV.

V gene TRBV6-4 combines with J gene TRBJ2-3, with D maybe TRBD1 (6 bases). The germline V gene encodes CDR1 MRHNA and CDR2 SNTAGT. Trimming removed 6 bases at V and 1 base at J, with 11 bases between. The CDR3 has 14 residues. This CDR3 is CASSRDMGTDTQYF. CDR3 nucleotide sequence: TGTGCCAGCAGCCGGGACATGGGCACAGATACGCAGTATTTT.

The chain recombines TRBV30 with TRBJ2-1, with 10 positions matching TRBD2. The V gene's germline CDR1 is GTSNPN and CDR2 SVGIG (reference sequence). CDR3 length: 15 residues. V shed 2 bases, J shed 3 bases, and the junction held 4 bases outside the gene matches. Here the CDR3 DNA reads TGTGCCTGGAGTACCTCTAGCGGGGGCTACAATGAGCAGTTCTTC. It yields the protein CAWSTSSGGYNEQFF. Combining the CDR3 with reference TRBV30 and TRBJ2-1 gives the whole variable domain SQTIHQWPATLVQPVGSPLSLECTVEGTSNPNLYWYRQAAGRGLQLLFYSVGIGQISSEVPQNLSASRPQDRQFILSSKKLLLSDSGFYLCAWSTSSGGYNEQFFGPGTRLTVL.

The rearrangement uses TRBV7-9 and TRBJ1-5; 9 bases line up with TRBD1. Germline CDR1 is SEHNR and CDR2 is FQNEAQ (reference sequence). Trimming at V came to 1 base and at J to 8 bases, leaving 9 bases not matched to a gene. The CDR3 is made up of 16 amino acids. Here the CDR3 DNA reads TGTGCCAGCAGCTTAGGACCGGGGACAGGGTTTGAGCCCCAGCATTTT. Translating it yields CASSLGPGTGFEPQHF.

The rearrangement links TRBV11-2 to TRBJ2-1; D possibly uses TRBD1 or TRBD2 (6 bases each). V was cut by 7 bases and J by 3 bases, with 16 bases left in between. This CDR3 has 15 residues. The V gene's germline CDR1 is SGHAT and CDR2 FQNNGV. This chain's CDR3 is CASIRGGTVYNEQFF. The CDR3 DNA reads TGTGCCAGCATCCGAGGGGGGACTGTCTACAATGAGCAGTTCTTC. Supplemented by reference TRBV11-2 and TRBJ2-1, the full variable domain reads EAGVAQSPRYKIIEKRQSVAFWCNPISGHATLYWYQQILGQGPKLLIQFQNNGVVDDSQLPKDRFSAERLKGVDSTLKIQPAKLEDSAVYLCASIRGGTVYNEQFFGPGTRLTVL.

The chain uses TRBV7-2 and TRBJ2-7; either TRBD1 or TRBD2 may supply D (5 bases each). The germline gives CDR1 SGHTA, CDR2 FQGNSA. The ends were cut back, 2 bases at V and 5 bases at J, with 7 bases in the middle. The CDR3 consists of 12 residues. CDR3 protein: CASSLRGHEQYF. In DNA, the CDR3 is TGTGCCAGCAGCTTAAGGGGACACGAGCAGTACTTC.

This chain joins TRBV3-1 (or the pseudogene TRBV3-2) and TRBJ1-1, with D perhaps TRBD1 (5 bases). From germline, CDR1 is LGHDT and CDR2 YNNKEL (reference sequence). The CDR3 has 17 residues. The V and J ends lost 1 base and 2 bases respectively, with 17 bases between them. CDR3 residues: CASSQVEGRGRNTEAFF. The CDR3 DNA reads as TGTGCCAGCAGCCAAGTTGAGGGTCGGGGCCGAAACACTGAAGCTTTCTTT.

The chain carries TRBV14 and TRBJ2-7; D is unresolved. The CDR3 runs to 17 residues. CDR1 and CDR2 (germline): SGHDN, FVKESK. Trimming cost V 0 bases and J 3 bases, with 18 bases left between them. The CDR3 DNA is TGTGCCAGCAGCCAAGATCTAAGCCCGGGCTATAGCTACGAGCAGTACTTC. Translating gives CASSQDLSPGYSYEQYF.

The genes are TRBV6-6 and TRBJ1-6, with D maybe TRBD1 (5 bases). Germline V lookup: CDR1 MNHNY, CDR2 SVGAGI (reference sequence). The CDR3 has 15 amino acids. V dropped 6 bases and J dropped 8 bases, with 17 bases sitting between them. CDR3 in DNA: TGTGCCAGCAGCTCCGGGGGGGTGGGATATTCACCCCTCCACTTT. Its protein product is CASSSGGVGYSPLHF.

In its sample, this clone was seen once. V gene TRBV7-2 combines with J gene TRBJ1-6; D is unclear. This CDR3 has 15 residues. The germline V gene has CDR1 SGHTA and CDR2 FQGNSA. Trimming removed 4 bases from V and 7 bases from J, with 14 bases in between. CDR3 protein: CASSWRALVNSPLHF. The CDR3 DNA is TGTGCCAGCAGCTGGCGGGCCTTGGTCAATTCACCCCTCCACTTT.

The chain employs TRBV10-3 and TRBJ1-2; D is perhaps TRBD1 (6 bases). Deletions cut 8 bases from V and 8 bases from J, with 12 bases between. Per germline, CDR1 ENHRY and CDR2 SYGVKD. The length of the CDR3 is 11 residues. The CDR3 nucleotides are TGTGCCATCGGAGGGGGAGGAGGCTACACCTTC. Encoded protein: CAIGGGGGYTF.

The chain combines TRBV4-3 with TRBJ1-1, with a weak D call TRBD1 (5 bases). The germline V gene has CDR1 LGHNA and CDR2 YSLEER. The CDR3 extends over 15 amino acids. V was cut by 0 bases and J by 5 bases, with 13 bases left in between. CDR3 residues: CASSQDHQGKTEAFF. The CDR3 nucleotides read TGCGCCAGCAGCCAAGATCATCAGGGAAAGACTGAAGCTTTCTTT.

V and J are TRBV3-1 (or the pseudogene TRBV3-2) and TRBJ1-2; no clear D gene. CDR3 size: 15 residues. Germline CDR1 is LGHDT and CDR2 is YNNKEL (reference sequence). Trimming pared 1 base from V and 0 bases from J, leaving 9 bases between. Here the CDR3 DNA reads TGTGCCAGCAGCCAAGCACCGCAGCCTAACTATGGCTACACCTTC. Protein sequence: CASSQAPQPNYGYTF.

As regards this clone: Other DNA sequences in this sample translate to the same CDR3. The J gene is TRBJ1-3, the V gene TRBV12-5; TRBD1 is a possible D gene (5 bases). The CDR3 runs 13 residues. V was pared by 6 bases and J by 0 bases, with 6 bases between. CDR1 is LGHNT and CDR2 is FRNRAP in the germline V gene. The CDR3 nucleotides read TGTGCTAGTGGAGGGGCCTCTGGAAACACCATATATTTT. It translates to CASGGASGNTIYF. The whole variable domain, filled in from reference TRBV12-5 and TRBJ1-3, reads DARVTQTPRHKVTEMGQEVTMRCQPILGHNTVFWYRQTMMQGLELLAYFRNRAPLDDSGMPKDRFSAEMPDATLATLKIQPSEPRDSAVYFCASGGASGNTIYFGEGSWLTVV.

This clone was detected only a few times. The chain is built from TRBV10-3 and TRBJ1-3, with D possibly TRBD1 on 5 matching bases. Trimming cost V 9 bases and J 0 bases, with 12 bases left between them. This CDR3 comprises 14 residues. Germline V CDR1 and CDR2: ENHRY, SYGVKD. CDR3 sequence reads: CAIKTVISGNTIYF. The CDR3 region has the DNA TGTGCCATAAAGACAGTGATCTCTGGAAACACCATATATTTT.

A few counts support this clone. CDR3 sequence reads: CASQPTGRRNTEAFF. CDR3 nucleotides: TGTGCCAGTCAGCCTACCGGCAGAAGGAACACTGAAGCTTTCTTT. V and J are TRBV19 and TRBJ1-1; D gene unclear. This CDR3 spans 15 amino acids. Germline CDR1 and CDR2: LNHDA and SQIVND (reference sequence). Deletions cut 8 bases from V and 1 base from J, with 17 bases between.

As DNA, the CDR3 is TGTGCCAGCAGTTCACTCCTTTGGGGGACTAGCCCCCCCGGGGAGCTGTTTTTT. Its translation: CASSSLLWGTSPPGELFF. The chain combines TRBV27 with TRBJ2-2, with 9 bases identical to TRBD2. V was clipped by 4 bases and J by 6 bases; unmatched bases: 15. The CDR3 consists of 18 residues. CDR1 MNHEY and CDR2 SMNVEV come from the germline V gene (reference sequence).

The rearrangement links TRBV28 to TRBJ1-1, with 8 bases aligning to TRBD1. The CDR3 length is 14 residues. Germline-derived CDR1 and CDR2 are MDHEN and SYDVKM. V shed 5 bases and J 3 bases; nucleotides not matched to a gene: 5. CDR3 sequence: CASSMYRGYTEAFF. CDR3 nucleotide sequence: TGTGCCAGCAGTATGTACAGGGGGTACACTGAAGCTTTCTTT.

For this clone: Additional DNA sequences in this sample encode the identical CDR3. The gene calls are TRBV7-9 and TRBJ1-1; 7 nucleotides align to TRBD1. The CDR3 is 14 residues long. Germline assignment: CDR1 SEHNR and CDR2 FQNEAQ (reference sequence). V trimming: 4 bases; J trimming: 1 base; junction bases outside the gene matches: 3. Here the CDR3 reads CASSYGQENTEAFF. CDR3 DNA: TGTGCCAGCAGCTATGGACAGGAGAACACTGAAGCTTTCTTT.

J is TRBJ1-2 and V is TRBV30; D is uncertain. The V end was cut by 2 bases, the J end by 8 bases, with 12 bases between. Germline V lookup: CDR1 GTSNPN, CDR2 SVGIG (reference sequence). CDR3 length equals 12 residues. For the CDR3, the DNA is TGTGCCTGGAGTCCGGGAGAACTGGGCTACACCTTC. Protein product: CAWSPGELGYTF.

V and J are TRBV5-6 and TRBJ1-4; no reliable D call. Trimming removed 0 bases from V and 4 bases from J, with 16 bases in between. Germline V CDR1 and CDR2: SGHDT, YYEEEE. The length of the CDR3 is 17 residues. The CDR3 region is CASSLGIVGSDNEKLFF. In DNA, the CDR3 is TGTGCCAGCAGCTTGGGGATAGTTGGCTCCGATAATGAAAAACTGTTTTTT.